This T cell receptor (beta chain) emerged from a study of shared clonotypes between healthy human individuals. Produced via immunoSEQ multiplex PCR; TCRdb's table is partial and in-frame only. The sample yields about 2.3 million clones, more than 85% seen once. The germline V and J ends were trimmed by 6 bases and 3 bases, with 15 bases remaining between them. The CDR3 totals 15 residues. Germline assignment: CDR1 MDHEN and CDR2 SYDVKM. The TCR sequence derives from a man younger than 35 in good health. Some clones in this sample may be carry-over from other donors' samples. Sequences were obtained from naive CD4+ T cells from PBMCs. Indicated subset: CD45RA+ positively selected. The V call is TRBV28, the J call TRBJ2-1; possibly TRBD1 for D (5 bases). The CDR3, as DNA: TGTGCCAGCAGCGCTCCCAGGGTGCACTACAATGAGCAGTTCTTC. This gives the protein CASSAPRVHYNEQFF. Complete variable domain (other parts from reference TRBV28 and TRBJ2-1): DVKVTQSSRYLVKRTGEKVFLECVQDMDHENMFWYRQDPGLGLRLIYFSYDVKMKEKGDIPEGYSVSREKKERFSLILESASTNQTSMYLCASSAPRVHYNEQFFGPGTRLTVL.